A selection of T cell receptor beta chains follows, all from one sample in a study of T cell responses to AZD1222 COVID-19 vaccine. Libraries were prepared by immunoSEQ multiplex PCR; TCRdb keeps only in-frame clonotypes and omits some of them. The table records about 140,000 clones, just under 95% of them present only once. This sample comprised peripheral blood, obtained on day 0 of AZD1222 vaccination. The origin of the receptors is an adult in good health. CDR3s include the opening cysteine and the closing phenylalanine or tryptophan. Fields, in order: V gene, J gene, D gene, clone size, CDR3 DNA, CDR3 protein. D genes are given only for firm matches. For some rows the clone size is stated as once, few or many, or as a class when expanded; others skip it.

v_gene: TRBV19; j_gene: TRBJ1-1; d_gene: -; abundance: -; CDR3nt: TGTGCCAGTAGTATACGGAGGGGCATACAGGGTGAAGCTTTCTTT; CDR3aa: CASSIRRGIQGEAFF
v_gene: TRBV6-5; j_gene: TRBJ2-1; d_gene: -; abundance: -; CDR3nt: TGTGCCAGCACCCCACAGGGATGGGATTACAATGAGCAGTTCTTC; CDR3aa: CASTPQGWDYNEQFF
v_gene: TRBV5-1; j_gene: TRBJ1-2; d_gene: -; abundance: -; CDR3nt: TGCGCCAGCAGTCTGAACGCACCTAACTATGGCTACACCTTC; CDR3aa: CASSLNAPNYGYTF
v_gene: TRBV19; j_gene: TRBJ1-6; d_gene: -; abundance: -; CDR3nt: TGTGCCAGTAGTATCCTGGAAGGCAGATCACCCCTCCACTTT; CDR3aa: CASSILEGRSPLHF
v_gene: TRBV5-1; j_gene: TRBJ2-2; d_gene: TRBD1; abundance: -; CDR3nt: TGCGCCAGCAGCCCTGGACAGGCCGACACCGGGGAGCTGTTTTTT; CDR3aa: CASSPGQADTGELFF
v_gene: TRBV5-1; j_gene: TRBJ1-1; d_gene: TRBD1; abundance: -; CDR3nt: TGCGCCAGCAGCATATGGACAGGGGGGAGCACTGAAGCTTTCTTT; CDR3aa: CASSIWTGGSTEAFF
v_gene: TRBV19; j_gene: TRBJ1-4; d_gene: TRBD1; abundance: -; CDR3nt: TGTGCCAGTAGTCCCGACAGGGGGCTCAGCGAAAAACTGTTTTTT; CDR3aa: CASSPDRGLSEKLFF
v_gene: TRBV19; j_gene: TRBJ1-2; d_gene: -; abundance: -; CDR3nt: TGTGCCAGTACCGTAGGGACTGGGGACTATGGCTACACCTTC; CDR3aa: CASTVGTGDYGYTF
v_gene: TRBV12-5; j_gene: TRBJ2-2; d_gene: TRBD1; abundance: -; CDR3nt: TGTGCTAGTGGTTTGATCATCCGGGACAGGGGGTCCCGGACAGGCACCGGGGAGCTGTTTTTT; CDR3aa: CASGLIIRDRGSRTGTGELFF
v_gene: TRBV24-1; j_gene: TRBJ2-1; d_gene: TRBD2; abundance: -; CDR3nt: TGTGCCACCAGCCTAGCCTCTAGCGGGAGAGTCGCCTACAATGAGCAGTTCTTC; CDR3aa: CATSLASSGRVAYNEQFF
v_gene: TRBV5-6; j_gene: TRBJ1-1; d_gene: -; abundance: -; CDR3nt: TGTGCCAGCGGTGGTTACCGGATGAACACTGAAGCTTTCTTT; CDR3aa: CASGGYRMNTEAFF
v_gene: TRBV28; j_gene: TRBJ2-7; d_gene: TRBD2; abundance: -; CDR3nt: TGTGCCAGCAGCGGGGGGGCAGGGGAATACTACGAGCAGTACTTC; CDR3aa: CASSGGAGEYYEQYF
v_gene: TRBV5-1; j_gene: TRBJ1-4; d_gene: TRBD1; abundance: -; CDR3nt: TGCGCCAGCAGCTTGGGCAGGGGGCGCGCTGAAAAACTGTTTTTT; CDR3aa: CASSLGRGRAEKLFF
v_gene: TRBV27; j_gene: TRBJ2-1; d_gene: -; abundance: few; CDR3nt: TGTGCCAGCAGGTCAGGGTCGCTTGGGGCACACAATGAGCAGTTCTTC; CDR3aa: CASRSGSLGAHNEQFF
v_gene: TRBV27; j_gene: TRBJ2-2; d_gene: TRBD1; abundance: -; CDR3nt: TGTGCCAGCAGAGACAGGGTTGGAGGCTCCGGGGAGCTGTTTTTT; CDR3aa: CASRDRVGGSGELFF
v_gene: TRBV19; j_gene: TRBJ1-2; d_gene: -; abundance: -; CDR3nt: TGTGCCAGTAGAAGGGTCCAGGGGTGGCACTATGGCTACACCTTC; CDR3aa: CASRRVQGWHYGYTF
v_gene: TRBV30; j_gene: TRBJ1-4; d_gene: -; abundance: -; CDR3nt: TGTGCCTGGTCGGGAGGCGGTTGGAGGGAAAAACTGTTTTTT; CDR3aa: CAWSGGGWREKLFF
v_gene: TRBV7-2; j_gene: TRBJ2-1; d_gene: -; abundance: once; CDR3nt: TGTGCCAGCAGCTTCTCGACGGGTTACAATGAGCAGTTCTTC; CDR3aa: CASSFSTGYNEQFF
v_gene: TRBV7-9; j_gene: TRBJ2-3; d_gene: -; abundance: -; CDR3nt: TGTGCCAGCAGCTTCGGACCCGACTCCACAGATACGCAGTATTTT; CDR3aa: CASSFGPDSTDTQYF
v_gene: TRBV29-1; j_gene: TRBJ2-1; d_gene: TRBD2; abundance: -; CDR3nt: TGCAGCGTTCGTTTGCGACTAGCGGTTAATGAGCAGTTCTTC; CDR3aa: CSVRLRLAVNEQFF
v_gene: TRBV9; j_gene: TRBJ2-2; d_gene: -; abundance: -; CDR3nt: TGTGCCAGCAGCGTAGGTAACACCGGGGAGCTGTTTTTT; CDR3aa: CASSVGNTGELFF
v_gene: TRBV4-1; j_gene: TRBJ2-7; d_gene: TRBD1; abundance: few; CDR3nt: TGCGCCAGCAGCCACCCGACAGGGGGCAAGTACGAGCAGTACTTC; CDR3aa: CASSHPTGGKYEQYF
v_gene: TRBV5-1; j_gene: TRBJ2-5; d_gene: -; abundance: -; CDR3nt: TGCGCCAGCAGGCGCAGGCTGCAAGAGACCCAGTACTTC; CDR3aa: CASRRRLQETQYF
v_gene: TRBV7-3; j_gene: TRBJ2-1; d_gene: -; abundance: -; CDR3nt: TGTGCCAGCAGCTCCACTTACGAGGGAGTTGAGCAGTTCTTC; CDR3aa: CASSSTYEGVEQFF
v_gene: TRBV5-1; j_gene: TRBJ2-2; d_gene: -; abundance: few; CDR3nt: TGCGCCAGCAAAGGGGATAACACCGGGGAGCTGTTTTTT; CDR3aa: CASKGDNTGELFF